A selection of T cell receptor beta chains follows, all from one sample in a study of glioma-infiltrating T cells. TCRdb independently ran MiXCR on the multiplex PCR reads; one entry per CDR3 protein. The table lists roughly 200,000 distinct CDR3 sequences, around 32% of them singletons. The sample comprised glioma tissue, nonneoplastic brain tissue, or PBMCs (not recorded which). These receptors all come from a human donor with low-grade glioma or glioblastoma, undergoing nonglioma brain surgery, or in good health (not recorded which). Both conserved end residues are part of each CDR3. The order of the fields is D gene, J gene, V gene, clone size, CDR3 protein, CDR3 DNA. A D gene is named only where the DNA matches it firmly. Size is stated for part of the rows, as once, few or many counts, or as a class when the clone is expanded.

d_call: TRBD2; j_call: TRBJ2-7; v_call: TRBV20-1; clone_size: once; cdr3_aa: CSAKGPGTNYNEQYF; cdr3_nt: TGCAGTGCTAAAGGTCCTGGGACTAACTACAACGAGCAGTACTTC
d_call: TRBD1; j_call: TRBJ2-5; v_call: TRBV6-2/TRBV6-3; clone_size: many; cdr3_aa: CASSLQGFATQYF; cdr3_nt: TGTGCCAGCAGCTTACAGGGGTTTGCGACCCAGTACTTC
d_call: -; j_call: TRBJ1-2; v_call: TRBV19; clone_size: many; cdr3_aa: CASNNFGWTDNYGYTF; cdr3_nt: TGTGCCAGTAATAACTTCGGCTGGACGGACAACTATGGCTACACCTTC
d_call: -; j_call: TRBJ1-4; v_call: TRBV12-3/TRBV12-4; clone_size: -; cdr3_aa: CASSPPPSPLTDRKNEKLFF; cdr3_nt: TGTGCCAGCAGTCCACCCCCGAGCCCTCTCACGGACAGAAAGAATGAAAAACTGTTTTTT
d_call: -; j_call: TRBJ1-2; v_call: TRBV3-1; clone_size: -; cdr3_aa: CASSQDRAATNYGYTF; cdr3_nt: TGTGCCAGCAGCCAAGATAGGGCAGCCACTAACTATGGCTACACCTTC
d_call: -; j_call: TRBJ1-5; v_call: TRBV7-2; clone_size: -; cdr3_aa: CASNLIGTDQPQHF; cdr3_nt: TGTGCCAGCAACCTAATAGGGACCGACCAGCCCCAGCATTTT
d_call: -; j_call: TRBJ2-3; v_call: TRBV7-2; clone_size: many; cdr3_aa: CASSLVGGAGTDTQYF; cdr3_nt: TGTGCCAGCAGCTTAGTTGGGGGAGCTGGGACAGATACGCAGTATTTT
d_call: TRBD2; j_call: TRBJ2-3; v_call: TRBV10-3; clone_size: many; cdr3_aa: CAISPGLAGGTADTQYF; cdr3_nt: TGTGCCATCAGTCCGGGACTAGCGGGAGGAACGGCAGATACGCAGTATTTT
d_call: -; j_call: TRBJ1-2; v_call: TRBV7-2; clone_size: many; cdr3_aa: CASSLAYTNYGYTF; cdr3_nt: TGTGCCAGCAGCTTAGCGTACACAAACTATGGCTACACCTTC
d_call: -; j_call: TRBJ1-1; v_call: TRBV4-3; clone_size: many; cdr3_aa: CASSQEGAGKNTEAFF; cdr3_nt: TGCGCCAGCAGCCAAGAAGGGGCAGGGAAGAACACTGAAGCTTTCTTT
d_call: TRBD2; j_call: TRBJ2-1; v_call: TRBV19; clone_size: -; cdr3_aa: CASSALPLAGFYNEQFF; cdr3_nt: TGTGCCAGTAGTGCTCTGCCACTAGCGGGTTTCTACAATGAGCAGTTCTTC
d_call: -; j_call: TRBJ2-7; v_call: TRBV2; clone_size: many; cdr3_aa: CASSPIFEGEQYF; cdr3_nt: TGTGCCAGCAGCCCCATTTTTGAAGGCGAGCAGTACTTC
d_call: -; j_call: TRBJ2-3; v_call: TRBV20-1; clone_size: many; cdr3_aa: CSALGAGGTDTQYF; cdr3_nt: TGCAGTGCCCTGGGGGCAGGGGGCACAGATACGCAGTATTTT